This T cell receptor beta chain was identified during a study of PD-1 blockade in classical Hodgkin lymphoma. Each patient experienced a relapse that followed autologous stem cell transplantation, and brentuximab vedotin exposure varied. The data were produced by immunoSEQ multiplex PCR, yet TCRdb's version contains in-frame clones alone and is incomplete. The data show 95,000 or so clones, around four fifths seen once. Overall study results and limits: Diminished baseline TCR diversity has been reported in newly diagnosed patients relative to healthy donors. What drove the repertoire differences, possibly disease activity or prior therapy, has not been defined. By C4D1, CD4+ diversity increased significantly, especially in complete responders.

With respect to this clone: Its antigen is unknown.

CDR3 size: 16 residues. Sample: peripheral blood mononuclear cells (PBMCs), taken at baseline. The clonotype originates from a human donor with classical Hodgkin lymphoma. V and J are TRBV21-1 and TRBJ2-1; TRBD2, the D gene given by the table, was not confirmed from the DNA. TRBV21-1 is tagged as a pseudogene. DNA of the CDR3: TGTGCCAGCAGCAAAGCTGCGGGGCCCTCCTACAATGAGCAGTTCTTC. Amino acid sequence: CASSKAAGPSYNEQFF.